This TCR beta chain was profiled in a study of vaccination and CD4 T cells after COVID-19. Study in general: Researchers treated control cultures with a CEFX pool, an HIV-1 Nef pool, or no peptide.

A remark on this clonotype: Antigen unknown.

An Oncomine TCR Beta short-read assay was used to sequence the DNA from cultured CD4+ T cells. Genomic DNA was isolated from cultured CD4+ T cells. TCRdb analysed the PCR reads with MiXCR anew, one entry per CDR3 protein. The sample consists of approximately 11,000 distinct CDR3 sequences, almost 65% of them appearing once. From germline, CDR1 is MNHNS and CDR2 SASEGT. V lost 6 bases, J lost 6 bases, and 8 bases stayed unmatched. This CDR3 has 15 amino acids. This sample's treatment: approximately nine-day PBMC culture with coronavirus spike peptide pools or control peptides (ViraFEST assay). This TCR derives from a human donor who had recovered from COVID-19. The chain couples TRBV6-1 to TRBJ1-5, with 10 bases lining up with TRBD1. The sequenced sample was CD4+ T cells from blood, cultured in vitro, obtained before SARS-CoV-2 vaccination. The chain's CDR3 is CASSQRQGASQPQHF. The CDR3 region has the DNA TGTGCCAGCAGCCAAAGACAGGGGGCCAGTCAGCCCCAGCATTTT.